The rows below give T cell receptor beta chains drawn from one sample of a study of cytomegalovirus exposure and HLA in healthy donors. The assay was immunoSEQ multiplex PCR, and TCRdb's table has in-frame clones only and misses some. Among over 85,000 clones, more than 65% were seen once, and the ten largest hold about an eighth. The sample consisted of PBMCs. These receptors all stem from a man younger than 40 in good health and CMV-seropositive. The CDR3 runs from the conserved cysteine through the conserved F or W. Each record gives: clone size, J gene, D gene, V gene, CDR3 protein, CDR3 DNA. D genes are given only for firm matches. Only part of the rows carry a size: once, few, many, or a class if the clone is expanded.

few,TRBJ2-5,.,TRBV11-2,CASWGGETQYF,TGTGCCAGCTGGGGCGGAGAGACCCAGTACTTC
.,TRBJ2-1,.,TRBV7-6,CASSLVPGSVEQFF,TGTGCCAGCAGCTTAGTCCCGGGGTCGGTTGAGCAGTTCTTC
.,TRBJ2-7,TRBD1,TRBV23-1,CASSRGSQGTGGTYEQYF,TGCGCCAGCAGTCGAGGATCACAAGGGACAGGGGGGACCTACGAGCAGTACTTC
once,TRBJ2-2,TRBD1,TRBV30,CAWNRDRVTGELFF,TGTGCCTGGAATAGGGACAGGGTCACCGGGGAGCTGTTTTTT
.,TRBJ1-1,.,TRBV5-1,CASSVGGGNTEAFF,TGCGCCAGCAGCGTCGGGGGGGGGAACACTGAAGCTTTCTTT
once,TRBJ2-1,TRBD1,TRBV7-8,CASSPGTAGQSEQFF,TGTGCCAGCAGCCCTGGGACAGCCGGGCAAAGCGAGCAGTTCTTC
.,TRBJ2-1,TRBD2,TRBV29-1,CSVAGLEENYNEQFF,TGCAGCGTTGCGGGACTAGAGGAGAACTACAATGAGCAGTTCTTC
.,TRBJ2-7,.,TRBV5-1,CASSYDRPHISYEQYF,TGCGCCAGCAGTTATGACAGGCCACATATCTCCTACGAGCAGTACTTC
.,TRBJ2-5,.,TRBV4-3,CASGRRVGAREETQYF,TGCGCCAGCGGCAGGAGGGTCGGCGCCCGAGAAGAGACCCAGTACTTC
once,TRBJ2-3,TRBD1,TRBV4-1,CASSQESGQGAWDTQYF,TGCGCCAGCAGCCAAGAATCGGGACAGGGGGCATGGGATACGCAGTATTTT
.,TRBJ2-7,TRBD2,TRBV5-6,CASSSRGGNREQYF,TGTGCCAGCAGCTCGCGGGGGGGGAACCGCGAGCAGTACTTC
many,TRBJ1-2,TRBD1,TRBV4-3,CASSQDLRAQGGYGYTF,TGCGCCAGCAGCCAAGATCTCAGGGCACAGGGGGGATATGGCTACACCTTC
.,TRBJ2-5,TRBD1,TRBV19,CASSRGQGLSWWQETQYF,TGTGCCAGTAGTAGGGGACAGGGTCTATCGTGGTGGCAAGAGACCCAGTACTTC
.,TRBJ2-5,TRBD1,TRBV27,CASSPSPKPYRDREQYF,TGTGCCAGCAGCCCGTCCCCAAAGCCCTACCGGGACAGGGAGCAGTACTTC
.,TRBJ2-3,.,TRBV5-1,CASSLIVADTQYF,TGCGCCAGCAGCCTAATAGTGGCAGATACGCAGTATTTT
.,TRBJ2-1,.,TRBV11-3,CASSLQDRNEQFF,TGTGCCAGCAGCTTGCAAGACAGAAATGAGCAGTTCTTC
.,TRBJ1-1,.,TRBV7-2,CASTPGGLEAFF,TGTGCCAGCACCCCCGGGGGGCTTGAAGCTTTCTTT
few,TRBJ2-7,.,TRBV7-9,CASRGAYEQYF,TGTGCCAGCAGGGGGGCTTACGAGCAGTACTTC
.,TRBJ2-3,TRBD1,TRBV5-4,CASSEGTGGSSTDTQYF,TGTGCCAGCAGCGAAGGGACAGGGGGCTCTAGCACAGATACGCAGTATTTT
.,TRBJ2-1,.,TRBV7-6,CASIGGNEQFF,TGTGCCAGCATCGGAGGCAATGAGCAGTTCTTC
.,TRBJ2-7,.,TRBV10-3,CAITHSPSYEQYF,TGTGCCATCACCCATAGCCCCTCCTACGAGCAGTACTTC
once,TRBJ2-2,.,TRBV30,CAWSKMAATGELFF,TGTGCCTGGAGTAAGATGGCGGCAACCGGGGAGCTGTTTTTT
.,TRBJ2-3,.,TRBV28,CASSTRVLGTDTQYF,TGTGCCAGCAGTACCCGAGTCCTCGGCACAGATACGCAGTATTTT
.,TRBJ1-1,.,TRBV11-3,CASSYRENTEAFF,TGTGCCAGCAGCTACCGGGAGAACACTGAAGCTTTCTTT
.,TRBJ1-5,.,TRBV27,CASGGGSNQPQHF,TGTGCCAGCGGCGGAGGGAGCAATCAGCCCCAGCATTTT
.,TRBJ1-3,.,TRBV13,CASSLEHGAGNTIYF,TGTGCCAGCAGCTTGGAACACGGGGCTGGAAACACCATATATTTT
.,TRBJ2-7,.,TRBV28,CASSHAMVTSYEQYF,TGTGCCAGCTCCCACGCCATGGTCACTTCCTACGAGCAGTACTTC
.,TRBJ2-5,.,TRBV7-9,CASSHPGQGKETQYF,TGTGCCAGCAGCCATCCAGGGCAGGGAAAAGAGACCCAGTACTTC
.,TRBJ1-2,TRBD1,TRBV9,CASSARTGENGYTF,TGTGCCAGCAGCGCCCGGACAGGGGAAAATGGCTACACCTTC
once,TRBJ2-5,TRBD1,TRBV18,CASSPPGTGREETQYF,TGTGCCAGCTCACCACCCGGGACAGGGAGAGAAGAGACCCAGTACTTC
once,TRBJ2-3,TRBD1,TRBV28,CASSFPPTGALATDTQYF,TGTGCCAGCAGTTTTCCACCTACAGGGGCTCTTGCCACAGATACGCAGTATTTT
.,TRBJ1-1,.,TRBV7-9,CASSSGEGWMNTEAFF,TGTGCCAGCAGCTCTGGGGAGGGATGGATGAACACTGAAGCTTTCTTT
.,TRBJ2-7,TRBD2,TRBV9,CASSATAGGAYEQYF,TGTGCCAGCAGCGCGACAGCGGGGGGCGCCTACGAGCAGTACTTC
.,TRBJ1-1,.,TRBV4-1,CASSQGAPRGGGPEAFF,TGCGCCAGCAGCCAAGGGGCCCCCCGCGGGGGTGGGCCTGAAGCTTTCTTT
.,TRBJ1-6,TRBD1,TRBV7-2,CASTSRTGAPLHF,TGTGCCAGCACCTCTAGGACAGGTGCACCCCTCCACTTT
.,TRBJ1-2,TRBD1,TRBV7-3,CASSPGTGSFIRGYTF,TGTGCCAGCAGCCCCGGGACAGGGTCTTTTATCAGGGGCTACACCTTC
.,TRBJ1-5,.,TRBV30,CAWSTKGRSSNQPQHF,TGTGCCTGGAGTACAAAGGGGCGATCTAGCAATCAGCCCCAGCATTTT
.,TRBJ1-1,TRBD1,TRBV18,CASSPQGQGDTEAFF,TGTGCCAGCTCACCACAGGGACAGGGCGACACTGAAGCTTTCTTT
.,TRBJ2-3,.,TRBV2,CASKSPELRRGTDTQYF,TGTGCCAGCAAATCCCCAGAACTACGGCGGGGCACAGATACGCAGTATTTT
few,TRBJ2-5,TRBD2,TRBV5-1,CASSIISGGAETQYF,TGCGCCAGCAGCATCATTAGCGGGGGGGCTGAGACCCAGTACTTC
.,TRBJ2-2,.,TRBV11-2,CASSLDYLQGITGELFF,TGTGCCAGCAGCTTAGATTATCTGCAGGGAATCACCGGGGAGCTGTTTTTT
.,TRBJ2-7,.,TRBV5-6,CASSLDGYEQYF,TGTGCCAGCAGCTTGGACGGCTACGAGCAGTACTTC
.,TRBJ2-1,.,TRBV10-3,CAISESRYYNEQFF,TGTGCCATCAGTGAGTCACGGTACTACAATGAGCAGTTCTTC
few,TRBJ2-5,TRBD2,TRBV11-2,CASQRRGGSETQYF,TGTGCCTCCCAACGGCGGGGGGGCTCGGAGACCCAGTACTTC
.,TRBJ1-5,TRBD1,TRBV30,CAWRGQGSQPQHF,TGTGCCTGGAGGGGACAGGGGAGTCAGCCCCAGCATTTT
few,TRBJ1-2,.,TRBV6-5,CASSYTGKEDGYTF,TGTGCCAGCAGTTATACAGGGAAGGAGGATGGCTACACCTTC
.,TRBJ2-3,TRBD2,TRBV5-6,CASSLEDGGITDTQYF,TGTGCCAGCAGCTTGGAGGACGGGGGGATCACAGATACGCAGTATTTT
.,TRBJ2-3,TRBD1,TRBV13,CASSLGGQGMGDTQYF,TGTGCCAGCAGCTTAGGGGGACAGGGGATGGGAGATACGCAGTATTTT
.,TRBJ2-2,TRBD2,TRBV19,CASSIHSGGALTGELFF,TGTGCCAGTAGTATTCACAGCGGGGGGGCGTTGACCGGGGAGCTGTTTTTT
.,TRBJ2-5,.,TRBV28,CASSSEGGGDQETQYF,TGTGCCAGCAGTTCTGAGGGAGGGGGGGACCAAGAGACCCAGTACTTC
.,TRBJ2-3,TRBD1,TRBV7-3,CASSSTGGTQYF,TGTGCCAGCAGCTCGACAGGGGGTACGCAGTATTTT
.,TRBJ2-1,.,TRBV11-2,CASTIDSSYNEQFF,TGTGCCAGCACCATAGACAGCTCCTACAATGAGCAGTTCTTC
.,TRBJ1-2,TRBD1,TRBV6-1,CASSETSGGNYGYTF,TGTGCCAGCAGTGAAACGTCAGGGGGAAACTATGGCTACACCTTC
.,TRBJ2-3,TRBD2,TRBV7-9,CASSPSRGGLSTDTQYF,TGTGCCAGCAGCCCTTCTCGGGGGGGCTTAAGCACAGATACGCAGTATTTT
.,TRBJ2-7,TRBD1,TRBV27,CASSTGGIGYEQYF,TGTGCCAGTTCCACAGGGGGCATAGGGTACGAGCAGTACTTC
few,TRBJ1-1,TRBD1,TRBV14,CASSQAGGGTGGRTEAFF,TGTGCCAGCAGCCAAGCCGGAGGGGGGACAGGGGGCCGCACTGAAGCTTTCTTT
.,TRBJ2-7,TRBD2,TRBV13,CASSPLGLAADYEQYF,TGTGCCAGCAGCCCGCTTGGACTAGCGGCCGACTACGAGCAGTACTTC
.,TRBJ2-5,TRBD2,TRBV7-9,CASSLAGRGQETQYF,TGTGCCAGCAGCTTAGCAGGGAGGGGCCAAGAGACCCAGTACTTC